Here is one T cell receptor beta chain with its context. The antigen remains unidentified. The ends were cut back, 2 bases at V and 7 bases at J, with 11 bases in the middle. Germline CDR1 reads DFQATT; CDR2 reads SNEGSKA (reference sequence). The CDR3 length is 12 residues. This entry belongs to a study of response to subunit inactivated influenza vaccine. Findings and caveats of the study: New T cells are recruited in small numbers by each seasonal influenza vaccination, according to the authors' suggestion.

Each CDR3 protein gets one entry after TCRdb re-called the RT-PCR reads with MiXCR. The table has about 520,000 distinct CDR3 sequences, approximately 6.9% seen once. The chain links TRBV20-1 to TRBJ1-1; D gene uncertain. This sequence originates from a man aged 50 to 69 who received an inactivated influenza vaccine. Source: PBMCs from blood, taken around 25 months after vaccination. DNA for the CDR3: TGCAGTGCTAGACGGACCGGAAATGAAGCTTTCTTT. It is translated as CSARRTGNEAFF.